Below are 10 T cell receptor beta chains sequenced from a single sample in a study of blood T cell repertoires in COVID-19. Using immunoSEQ multiplex PCR, the repertoire was profiled, and TCRdb retains in-frame clones only, with some absent. The profile shows some 400,000 clones, more than 70% of them singletons. Source material: peripheral blood. These receptors were taken from a woman aged 55 to 70 with COVID-19, enrolled during active disease.

This clone appeared a few times. The chain combines TRBV5-1 with TRBJ2-2; D possibly corresponds to TRBD2 (6 bases). Germline loops: CDR1 SGHRS, CDR2 YFSETQ. V gave up 3 bases and J gave up 1 base, with 10 bases separating them. The CDR3 length is 15 residues. Written as DNA, the CDR3 is TGCGCCAGCAGCTCTTTCGGGGGGAACACCGGGGAGCTGTTTTTT. Encoded protein: CASSSFGGNTGELFF.

V and J are TRBV7-9 and TRBJ1-6, with 7 bases aligning to TRBD1. CDR3 size: 14 residues. V lost 2 bases, J lost 10 bases, and 5 bases stayed unmatched. Germline V gene lookup returns CDR1 SEHNR and CDR2 FQNEAQ (reference sequence). The CDR3 DNA follows: TGTGCCAGCAGCTTAACAGGGGTAGGGTCACCCCTCCACTTT. It translates to CASSLTGVGSPLHF.

This chain joins TRBV4-2 and TRBJ2-7, with D perhaps TRBD1 (6 bases). Germline CDR1 is LGHNA and CDR2 is YNFKEQ. V dropped 6 bases and J dropped 2 bases, with 17 bases sitting between them. The CDR3 runs 15 residues. The DNA for the CDR3 is TGTGCCAGCAGTTTAACGGAGGACAGTACCTACGAGCAGTACTTC. It codes for CASSLTEDSTYEQYF.

Here the CDR3 reads CASSYYRGRGDYGYTF. The CDR3 nucleotides read TGTGCCAGCAGTTACTATAGGGGCAGGGGGGACTATGGCTACACCTTC. The rearrangement joins TRBV6-5 to TRBJ1-2; TRBD1 matches 7 bases. Germline V CDR1 and CDR2: MNHEY, SVGAGI. J lost 3 bases, V lost 1 base, and 8 bases had no gene match. This CDR3 is 16 amino acids long.

The rearrangement links TRBV18 to TRBJ2-3; 16 bases match TRBD2. Germline values: CDR1 KGHSH, CDR2 LQKENI. V trimming: 1 base; J trimming: 4 bases; junction bases outside the gene matches: 5. CDR3 length: 18 residues. The CDR3 DNA reads as TGTGCCAGCTCACCACTCGGGACTAGCGGGGGGGAAGCAGATACGCAGTATTTT. Protein: CASSPLGTSGGEADTQYF.

In its sample, this clone was seen once. In nucleotides, the CDR3 is TGTGCCTGTACTCTCGGGACTAGCGGGGGACTCTTTGAGACCCAGTACTTC. It encodes CACTLGTSGGLFETQYF. The chain links TRBV30 to TRBJ2-5; TRBD2 aligns across 14 bases. The length of the CDR3 is 17 residues. V lost 6 bases to trimming and J lost 5 bases; unmatched junction nucleotides: 14. The V gene's germline CDR1 is GTSNPN and CDR2 SVGIG (reference sequence).

The chain has TRBV6-2 or TRBV6-3 and TRBJ2-3; tentative D call: TRBD2 (6 bases). The CDR3 runs 12 residues. Germline loops: CDR1 MNHEY, CDR2 SVGEGT. Trimming stripped 5 bases from V and 6 bases from J, with 9 bases between. The CDR3 coding sequence is TGTGCCAGCAGTCCGGAGGGGGATACGCAGTATTTT. It yields the protein CASSPEGDTQYF.

This CDR3 is CASSPTGFDEQFF. The DNA for the CDR3 is TGTGCCAGCAGCCCGACAGGGTTCGATGAGCAGTTCTTC. The chain is built from TRBV11-2 and TRBJ2-1, with TRBD1 matching 7 bases. Germline CDR1 reads SGHAT; CDR2 reads FQNNGV. J gave up 8 bases and V 5 bases, and 6 bases lay outside the gene matches. The CDR3 contains 13 residues.

The rearrangement joins TRBV6-6 to TRBJ2-7; 8 bases align to TRBD2. The V segment lost 5 bases and the J segment 1 base; nucleotides outside the gene matches: 10. The germline CDR1 and CDR2 sequences are MNHNY and SVGAGI (reference sequence). There are 16 residues in the CDR3. CDR3: CASSIQSGGLSYEQYF. The CDR3 DNA is TGTGCCAGCAGTATACAAAGCGGGGGCCTATCCTACGAGCAGTACTTC.

The genes are TRBV7-9 and TRBJ2-3; 9 nucleotides align to TRBD1. The CDR3 contains 15 residues. The V segment lost 6 bases and the J segment 0 bases; nucleotides outside the gene matches: 4. Germline V gives CDR1 SEHNR, CDR2 FQNEAQ (reference sequence). CDR3 nucleotides: TGTGCCAGCAGGACCGGGACAGGGAGCACAGATACGCAGTATTTT. Residues: CASRTGTGSTDTQYF.